This T cell receptor beta chain came from a study of T-cell reconstitution after alpha-beta-depleted transplantation in children. Study results and limitations: At around two months after transplant, the alpha-beta T cells were reportedly derived from several hundred expanded clones that came from non-depleted graft cells. After one year, T-cell counts and TCRbeta diversity mostly came from new T cells.

After removal of 0 bases from V and 3 bases from J, the junction contained 9 bases not matched to a gene. Germline CDR1 and CDR2: LGHNA and YNFKEQ. The CDR3 totals 18 residues. Ten or more counts support this clonotype. The antigen is unknown. Unique molecular identifiers were used to barcode this TCRbeta library. TCRdb re-called the PCR reads through MiXCR, storing one row per CDR3 protein. The table has 600,000 to 700,000 distinct CDR3 sequences, about 12% seen once. Sequences were derived from PBMCs, sampled before TCRalphabeta/CD19-depleted stem cell transplant. The sequence derives from a girl aged 2-15 years with congenital amegakaryocytic thrombocytopenia, due to receive a stem cell transplant. The chain recombines TRBV4-2 with TRBJ2-3, with TRBD1 matching over 10 bases. CDR3 loop: CASSQDSWDRGTTDTQYF. CDR3 sequence (DNA): TGTGCCAGCAGCCAAGATAGCTGGGACAGGGGAACGACAGATACGCAGTATTTT.